Each of the 18 T cell receptor beta chains below was sequenced from the same sample in a study of cytomegalovirus exposure and HLA in healthy donors. With 60 Vbeta and 13 Jbeta primers, the PCR was carried out. Clones were sequenced by immunoSEQ multiplex PCR, and TCRdb holds only the in-frame ones, with some missing. This repertoire shows 110,000 or so clones, roughly 82% found once; its top ten account for nearly 3%. Sequences were obtained from PBMCs. Receptors originate from a woman aged 35 to 49 in good health and CMV-seropositive.

The chain is built from TRBV2 and TRBJ2-1; 7 nucleotides agree with TRBD2. The germline gives CDR1 SNHLY, CDR2 FYNNEI. V shed 6 bases, J shed 6 bases, and the junction held 14 bases outside the gene matches. The CDR3 length is 16 residues. The CDR3 nucleotides read TGTGCCAGCAGGACAGTTCTTAGCGGGTGGGGCAATGAGCAGTTCTTC. Amino acid sequence: CASRTVLSGWGNEQFF. Looking up the rest from reference TRBV2 and TRBJ2-1 gives the full variable domain: EPEVTQTPSHQVTQMGQEVILRCVPISNHLYFYWYRQILGQKVEFLVSFYNNEISEKSEIFDDQFSVERPDGSNFTLKIRSTKLEDSAMYFCASRTVLSGWGNEQFFGPGTRLTVL.

This clone was seen a handful of times. This chain uses TRBV5-1 with TRBJ2-3; 9 nucleotides match TRBD1. Germline V CDR1 and CDR2: SGHRS, YFSETQ. With 0 bases clipped from V and 3 bases from J, the junction kept 11 bases outside the gene matches. This CDR3 spans 18 amino acids. As DNA, the CDR3 is TGCGCCAGCAGCTTGGGAGGGACAGGGAGATTCGGGACAGATACGCAGTATTTT. Protein sequence: CASSLGGTGRFGTDTQYF. Together with reference TRBV5-1 and TRBJ2-3, the CDR3 gives the full variable domain: KAGVTQTPRYLIKTRGQQVTLSCSPISGHRSVSWYQQTPGQGLQFLFEYFSETQRNKGNFPGRFSGRQFSNSRSEMNVSTLELGDSALYLCASSLGGTGRFGTDTQYFGPGTRLTVL.

The CDR3 bases are TGTGCCAGCAGTCGGACAGGGTCCTATGGCTACACCTTC. Translating it yields CASSRTGSYGYTF. This chain links TRBV6-5 with TRBJ1-2; 8 bases map to TRBD1. Trimming cost V 5 bases and J 4 bases; bases outside gene matches: 3. The CDR3 covers 13 residues. The germline CDR1 and CDR2 sequences are MNHEY and SVGAGI.

This clone was picked up a small number of times. The chain recombines TRBV5-1 with TRBJ1-3; possibly TRBD1 for D (6 bases). This CDR3 is built from 13 residues. Germline V lookup: CDR1 SGHRS, CDR2 YFSETQ. Trimming stripped 7 bases from V and 1 base from J, with 9 bases between. The CDR3 nucleotides are TGCGCCAGCCAGGGGAGTTCTGGAAACACCATATATTTT. Its translation: CASQGSSGNTIYF.

On this clone: The junction shows a germline mismatch at one end, possibly a read error. The chain recombines TRBV7-9 with TRBJ2-7, with 9 bases fitting TRBD2. This CDR3 is 15 amino acids long. CDR1 is SEHNR, CDR2 FQNEAQ, per germline (reference sequence). In DNA, the CDR3 is TGTGCCAGCACCTTAGCATTAGCGGGAGTAAGCGAGCAGTACTTC. Its protein is CASTLALAGVSEQYF.

The chain uses TRBV6-5 and TRBJ2-5; D is perhaps TRBD2 (5 bases). The closer fit of TRBJ2-7 to the DNA end suggests the J call may be wrong. Germline V CDR1 and CDR2: MNHEY, SVGAGI. The CDR3 has 15 amino acids. CDR3 DNA: TGTGCCAGCAGTTACTCCTCACTAGTTTCCTACGAGCAGTACTTC. Its translation: CASSYSSLVSYEQYF.

This clone was seen a handful of times. The chain links TRBV6-6 to TRBJ1-1, with unresolved D. This CDR3 spans 13 amino acids. Germline V gene lookup returns CDR1 MNHNY and CDR2 SVGAGI (reference sequence). Trimming stripped 2 bases from V and 0 bases from J, with 4 bases between. This CDR3 is CASSYGMNTEAFF. CDR3 bases: TGTGCCAGCAGTTACGGCATGAACACTGAAGCTTTCTTT.

The chain employs TRBV6-6 and TRBJ2-5; D is unresolved. Trimming left V 2 bases short and J 4 bases short, with 8 bases between. The germline V gene encodes CDR1 MNHNY and CDR2 SVGAGI (reference sequence). The CDR3 covers 13 residues. CDR3 bases: TGTGCCAGCAGTTACCCGCCGGGAGAGACCCAGTACTTC. It encodes CASSYPPGETQYF.

In DNA, the CDR3 is TGTGCCAGCAGCGTAGTCGGGACAGGGGGCGAGCAGTACTTC. This gives the protein CASSVVGTGGEQYF. The rearrangement joins TRBV9 to TRBJ2-7, with 11 bases fitting TRBD1. The J segment lost 6 bases and the V segment lost 0 bases, leaving 2 bases of the junction unmatched. The CDR3 runs 14 residues. Looked up from germline, CDR1 is SGDLS and CDR2 is YYNGEE.

The chain combines TRBV5-6 with TRBJ1-1; possibly TRBD1 for D (5 bases). The CDR3 runs to 17 residues. Deletions cut 1 base from V and 0 bases from J, with 16 bases between. The V gene's germline CDR1 is SGHDT and CDR2 YYEEEE. CDR3 amino acids: CASSLRMVGRVNTEAFF. The CDR3 DNA reads TGTGCCAGCAGCTTGAGAATGGTCGGCAGGGTGAACACTGAAGCTTTCTTT.

This chain links TRBV7-9 with TRBJ2-7; 12 bases are a match to TRBD2. Looked up from germline, CDR1 is SEHNR and CDR2 is FQNEAQ (reference sequence). V shed 5 bases and J 3 bases; nucleotides not matched to a gene: 11. The CDR3 contains 17 residues. CDR3 bases: TGTGCCAGCAGCCCTATACGGACTAGCGGGGCCCTCTACGAGCAGTACTTC. Protein product: CASSPIRTSGALYEQYF. Drawing the rest from reference TRBV7-9 and TRBJ2-7, the complete variable domain is DTGVSQNPRHKITKRGQNVTFRCDPISEHNRLYWYRQTLGQGPEFLTYFQNEAQLEKSRLLSDRFSAERPKGSFSTLEIQRTEQGDSAMYLCASSPIRTSGALYEQYFGPGTRLTVT.

J is TRBJ2-5 and V is TRBV5-6; TRBD2 matches at 8 bases. Looked up from germline, CDR1 is SGHDT and CDR2 is YYEEEE. Trimming at V came to 1 base and at J to 1 base, leaving 0 bases not matched to a gene. The CDR3 runs to 14 residues. The CDR3 region is CASSLTSGQETQYF. The CDR3 coding sequence is TGTGCCAGCAGCTTGACTAGCGGCCAAGAGACCCAGTACTTC.

The chain joins TRBV28 to TRBJ2-1; 8 bases fit TRBD2. The CDR3 covers 14 residues. Germline V gene lookup returns CDR1 MDHEN and CDR2 SYDVKM. The J segment lost 8 bases and the V segment lost 5 bases, leaving 8 bases of the junction unmatched. The CDR3 nucleotides are TGTGCCAGCAGTGACCCGGGACTAGTACATGAGCAGTTCTTC. Its protein product is CASSDPGLVHEQFF.

This clone turned up a few times. The V and J genes are TRBV9 and TRBJ2-4, with 7 nucleotides matching TRBD1. Trimming removed 4 bases from V and 5 bases from J; junction bases left unmatched: 6. This CDR3 is built from 14 residues. In germline, CDR1 is SGDLS, CDR2 YYNGEE. The CDR3 DNA is TGTGCCAGCAGCCCCCGGACAGGAGAAAACATTCAGTACTTC. Translation: CASSPRTGENIQYF.

This clone was counted only a few times. The chain couples TRBV29-1 to TRBJ2-6; 9 nucleotides agree with TRBD1. V was pared by 5 bases and J by 2 bases, with 13 bases of the junction left unmatched. Germline CDR1 reads SQVTM; CDR2 reads ANQGSEA. CDR3 length: 18 residues. The CDR3 bases are TGCAGCGTTTTAGACGCAGGGACAGGGAAGGCTGGGGCCAACGTCCTGACTTTC. Its translation: CSVLDAGTGKAGANVLTF.

CDR3 in DNA: TGTGCCAGCAGCTCCCGGGACAGGGAGGAAAAACTGTTTTTT. Residues: CASSSRDREEKLFF. V usage is TRBV5-4 and J usage is TRBJ1-4, with 9 bases identical to TRBD1. The CDR3 has 14 amino acids. Germline-derived CDR1 and CDR2 are SGHNT and YYREEE (reference sequence). The V and J ends lost 3 bases and 8 bases, in that order; junction bases with no gene match: 5.

V is TRBV4-2 and J is TRBJ2-7, with D possibly matching TRBD1 (5 bases). Germline V gene sequence: CDR1 LGHNA, CDR2 YNFKEQ. This CDR3 is built from 15 residues. Trimming took 0 bases from V and 5 from J, leaving 14 bases between them. The CDR3 sequence: CASSQDPGNYDEQYF. DNA of the CDR3: TGTGCCAGCAGCCAAGACCCAGGGAACTACGACGAGCAGTACTTC.

The chain joins TRBV7-2 to TRBJ2-7; the match to TRBD1 covers 9 bases. The CDR3 runs to 12 residues. In germline, CDR1 is SGHTA, CDR2 FQGNSA. V lost 5 bases and J lost 11; bases outside the gene matches: 7. The CDR3 nucleotides read TGTGCCAGCAGCCTCAACCGGGACAGGGAGTACTTC. Translating it yields CASSLNRDREYF.